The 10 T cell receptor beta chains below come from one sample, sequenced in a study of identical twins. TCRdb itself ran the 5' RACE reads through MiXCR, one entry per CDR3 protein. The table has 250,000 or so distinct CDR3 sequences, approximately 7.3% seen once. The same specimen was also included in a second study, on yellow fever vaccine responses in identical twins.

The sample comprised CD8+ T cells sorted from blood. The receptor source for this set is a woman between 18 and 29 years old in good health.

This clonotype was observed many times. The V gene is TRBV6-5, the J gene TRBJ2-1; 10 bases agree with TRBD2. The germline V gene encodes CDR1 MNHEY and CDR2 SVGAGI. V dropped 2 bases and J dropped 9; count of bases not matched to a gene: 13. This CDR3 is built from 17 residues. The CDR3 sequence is CASSYASGSGGPSEQFF. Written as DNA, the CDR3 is TGTGCCAGCAGTTACGCTAGCGGGAGTGGAGGTCCTTCTGAGCAGTTCTTC.

CDR3 amino acids: CASSLAVSGSTDTQYF. CDR3 bases: TGCGCCAGCAGCTTGGCGGTTAGCGGGAGCACAGATACGCAGTATTTT. This sequence joins TRBV5-1 and TRBJ2-3, with TRBD2 matching over 7 bases. The CDR3 sequence is 16 residues long. Trimming at V came to 0 bases and at J to 0 bases, leaving 4 bases not matched to a gene. Per germline, CDR1 SGHRS and CDR2 YFSETQ.

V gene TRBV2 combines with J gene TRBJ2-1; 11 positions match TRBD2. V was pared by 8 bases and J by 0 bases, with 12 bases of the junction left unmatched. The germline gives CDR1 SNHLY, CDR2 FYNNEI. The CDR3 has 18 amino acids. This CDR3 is CASCPGTSGDSSYNEQFF. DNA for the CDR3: TGTGCCAGCTGCCCTGGGACTAGCGGCGATAGCTCCTACAATGAGCAGTTCTTC.

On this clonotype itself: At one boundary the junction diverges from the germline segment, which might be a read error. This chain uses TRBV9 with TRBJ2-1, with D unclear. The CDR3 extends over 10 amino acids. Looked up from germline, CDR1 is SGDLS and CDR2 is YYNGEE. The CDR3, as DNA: TGTGCCAGCGGATACAATGAGCGGTTCTTC. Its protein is CASGYNERFF.

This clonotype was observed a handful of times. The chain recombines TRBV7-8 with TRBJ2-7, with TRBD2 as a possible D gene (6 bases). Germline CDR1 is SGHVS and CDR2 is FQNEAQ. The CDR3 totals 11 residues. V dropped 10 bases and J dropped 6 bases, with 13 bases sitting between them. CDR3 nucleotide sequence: TGTGCCACGGGGGAGACGGCCGAGCAGTACTTC. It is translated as CATGETAEQYF.

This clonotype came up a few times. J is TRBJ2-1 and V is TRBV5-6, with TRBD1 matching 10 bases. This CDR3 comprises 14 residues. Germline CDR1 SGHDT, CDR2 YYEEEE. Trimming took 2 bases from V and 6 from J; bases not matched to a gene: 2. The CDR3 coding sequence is TGTGCCAGCAGCTTTGGGACAGGGGTCAATGAGCAGTTCTTC. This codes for CASSFGTGVNEQFF.

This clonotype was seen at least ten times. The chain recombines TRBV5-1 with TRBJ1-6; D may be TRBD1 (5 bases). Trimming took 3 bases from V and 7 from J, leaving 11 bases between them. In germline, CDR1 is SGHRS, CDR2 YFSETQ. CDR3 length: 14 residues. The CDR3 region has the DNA TGCGCCAGCAGCTCCGGGACGAGGAATTCACCCCTCCACTTT. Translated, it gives CASSSGTRNSPLHF.

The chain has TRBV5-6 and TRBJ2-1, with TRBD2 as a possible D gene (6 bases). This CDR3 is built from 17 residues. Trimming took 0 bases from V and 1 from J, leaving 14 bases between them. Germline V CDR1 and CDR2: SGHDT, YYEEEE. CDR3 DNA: TGTGCCAGCAGCTTGGGGTCTAGCGCGAGGTCCTACAATGAGCAGTTCTTC. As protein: CASSLGSSARSYNEQFF.

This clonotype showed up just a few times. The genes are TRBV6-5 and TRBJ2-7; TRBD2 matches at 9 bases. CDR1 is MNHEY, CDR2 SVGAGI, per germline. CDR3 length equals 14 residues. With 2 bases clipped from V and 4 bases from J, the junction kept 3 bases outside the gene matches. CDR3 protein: CASSYRGREYEQYF. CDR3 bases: TGTGCCAGCAGTTACCGCGGGAGGGAATACGAGCAGTACTTC.

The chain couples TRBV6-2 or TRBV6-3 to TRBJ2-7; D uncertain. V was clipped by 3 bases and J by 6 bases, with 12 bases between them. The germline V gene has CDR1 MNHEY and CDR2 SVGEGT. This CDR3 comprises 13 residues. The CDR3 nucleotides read TGTGCCAGCAGTTATGGTATGATCTCCGAGCAGTACTTC. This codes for CASSYGMISEQYF.